The 14 T cell receptor beta chains listed next were all sequenced from one sample in a study of cytomegalovirus exposure and HLA in healthy donors. Both 60 Vbeta primers and 13 Jbeta primers went into the PCR. Generated by immunoSEQ multiplex PCR, the TCRdb table keeps only in-frame clones and is missing some. The data contain some 120,000 clones, about 80% of them singletons. The specimen was PBMCs. The source of these receptors is a man aged 25 to 45 in good health and CMV-seropositive.

On this clone itself: Different DNA sequences within this sample yield the same CDR3. This sequence joins TRBV28 and TRBJ1-2; a weak D match, TRBD1 (6 bases). This CDR3 has 12 residues. Looked up from germline, CDR1 is MDHEN and CDR2 is SYDVKM. Deletions cut 6 bases from V and 4 bases from J, with 9 bases between. The CDR3 region has the DNA TGTGCCAGCAGGACAGGCGGCTATGGCTACACCTTC. Protein: CASRTGGYGYTF.

This clone was counted once. As DNA, the CDR3 is TGTGCCAGCAGATCCACAGGGAGCACAGATACGCAGTATTTT. Translation gives CASRSTGSTDTQYF. The chain joins TRBV28 to TRBJ2-3; D may be TRBD1 (6 bases). Trimming pared 6 bases from V and 0 bases from J, leaving 10 bases between. There are 14 residues in the CDR3. Germline CDR1 is MDHEN and CDR2 is SYDVKM.

The rearrangement uses TRBV28 and TRBJ1-5; D unclear. CDR3 length equals 14 residues. V shed 3 bases and J shed 7 bases, with 13 bases lying between them. CDR1 MDHEN and CDR2 SYDVKM come from the germline V gene. CDR3 sequence: CASSLVAGAQPQHF. The CDR3 coding sequence is TGTGCCAGCAGTTTGGTTGCCGGAGCCCAGCCCCAGCATTTT.

V is TRBV5-6 and J is TRBJ2-1; the match to TRBD2 covers 12 bases. This CDR3 comprises 16 residues. CDR1 and CDR2 (germline): SGHDT, YYEEEE. The junction had 9 bases not matched to a gene; V was cut back by 5 bases and J by 6 bases. CDR3 in amino acids: CASRPAPSGGANEQFF. The CDR3 coding sequence is TGTGCCAGCAGACCTGCTCCTAGCGGGGGGGCCAATGAGCAGTTCTTC.

This clone came up a few times. V and J are TRBV2 and TRBJ1-4; D perhaps matches TRBD1 (5 bases). The CDR3 is 14 residues long. Deletions cut 4 bases from V and 7 bases from J, with 13 bases between. Germline CDR1 is SNHLY and CDR2 is FYNNEI. CDR3 sequence: CASSGWDGGEKLFF. CDR3 nucleotides: TGTGCCAGCAGTGGTTGGGACGGGGGTGAAAAACTGTTTTTT. Full variable domain (missing parts from reference TRBV2 and TRBJ1-4): EPEVTQTPSHQVTQMGQEVILRCVPISNHLYFYWYRQILGQKVEFLVSFYNNEISEKSEIFDDQFSVERPDGSNFTLKIRSTKLEDSAMYFCASSGWDGGEKLFFGSGTQLSVL.

This clone was counted once. The rearrangement joins TRBV11-2 to TRBJ1-6; D not certain. This CDR3 has 16 amino acids. The germline V gene encodes CDR1 SGHAT and CDR2 FQNNGV. V was trimmed by 1 base and J by 9 bases, leaving 16 bases between them. The CDR3 sequence: CASSLGGPGRGSPLHF. CDR3 nucleotide sequence: TGTGCCAGCAGCTTAGGTGGGCCGGGTCGGGGTTCACCCCTCCACTTT.

The chain couples TRBV6-4 to TRBJ1-2; 7 positions agree with TRBD1. The CDR3 length is 13 residues. Per the germline V gene, CDR1 is MRHNA and CDR2 is SNTAGT. After removal of 6 bases from V and 6 bases from J, the junction contained 7 bases not matched to a gene. The CDR3 DNA reads TGTGCCAGCAGCCAGACAGGGCTCGATGGCTACACCTTC. Its protein is CASSQTGLDGYTF.

The chain joins TRBV18 to TRBJ1-4, with D maybe TRBD1 (6 bases). With 6 bases removed from V and 0 bases from J, the gap between germline ends came to 23 bases. Germline V lookup: CDR1 KGHSH, CDR2 LQKENI. The CDR3 covers 19 residues. CDR3 in DNA: TGTGCCAGCTCGAGAACTCAGTTTCTGGGGGCTCCAACTAATGAAAAACTGTTTTTT. Its translation is CASSRTQFLGAPTNEKLFF.

The CDR3 region has the DNA TGCGCCAGCAGCTACGGACAGAACACTGAAGCTTTCTTT. This translates into CASSYGQNTEAFF. The rearrangement joins TRBV5-1 to TRBJ1-1; TRBD1 is a possible D gene (5 bases). Germline CDR1 reads SGHRS; CDR2 reads YFSETQ. The ends were cut back, 3 bases at V and 1 base at J, with 7 bases in the middle. This CDR3 spans 13 amino acids.

The chain combines TRBV5-6 with TRBJ1-6; TRBD1 might be the D (5 bases). The V and J ends lost 4 bases and 5 bases respectively, with 13 bases between them. Germline V lookup: CDR1 SGHDT, CDR2 YYEEEE. CDR3 length equals 15 residues. CDR3 in amino acids: CASSPPDTDNSPLHF. The CDR3 coding sequence is TGTGCCAGCAGCCCCCCGGACACAGATAATTCACCCCTCCACTTT.

The chain has TRBV14 and TRBJ2-7; TRBD1 matches 7 bases. This CDR3 contains 14 residues. The germline V gene encodes CDR1 SGHDN and CDR2 FVKESK. The junction had 4 bases not matched to a gene; V was cut back by 3 bases and J by 2 bases. For the CDR3, the DNA is TGTGCCAGCAGCCAGTCAAGGGGGCCCTACGAGCAGTACTTC. This sequence encodes CASSQSRGPYEQYF.

This clone counts as medium-sized. V is TRBV2 and J is TRBJ2-2; D is perhaps TRBD2 (6 bases). CDR1 is SNHLY and CDR2 is FYNNEI in the germline V gene. CDR3 size: 16 residues. Trimming left V 7 bases short and J 1 base short, with 16 bases between. The CDR3 loop is CASTSPWEENTGELFF. The CDR3 coding sequence is TGTGCCAGCACCTCACCCTGGGAGGAGAACACCGGGGAGCTGTTTTTT.

The chain joins TRBV6-1 to TRBJ1-1, with D perhaps TRBD1 (5 bases). The CDR3 spans 13 residues. Germline loops: CDR1 MNHNS, CDR2 SASEGT. V was pared by 7 bases and J by 8 bases, with 17 bases between. CDR3 loop: CASNTSPSGEAFF. CDR3 DNA: TGTGCCAGCAATACCTCCCCATCAGGGGAAGCTTTCTTT.

The chain combines TRBV6-5 with TRBJ1-6; 8 nucleotides agree with TRBD1. V shed 6 bases and J 11 bases; nucleotides not matched to a gene: 9. Germline V CDR1 and CDR2: MNHEY, SVGAGI. The CDR3 contains 14 residues. The CDR3 nucleotides read TGTGCCAGCAGACCGGGACAGGCGCCAACACCCCTCCACTTT. Translation: CASRPGQAPTPLHF.